This TCR beta chain was sequenced during a study of shared clonotypes between healthy human individuals. Notes on this clone: Antigen unknown.

Regarding the study as a whole: Of the naive CD4 clonotypes, around 5% were shared across several donors. Clonotypes which were not shared had lower generation probabilities than clonotypes that all four donors shared.

The CDR3 sequence is 14 residues long. The germline CDR1 and CDR2 sequences are SGHAT and FQNNGV. Trimming stripped 5 bases from V and 0 bases from J, with 10 bases between. Running of the assay took place at deep level. The data were produced by immunoSEQ multiplex PCR, yet TCRdb's version contains in-frame clones alone and is incomplete. Among 730,000 or so clones listed, 60% to 80% were seen once. The rearrangement joins TRBV11-2 to TRBJ1-2, with D unclear. This TCR derives from a woman under 40 in good health. Material: memory CD4+ T cells sorted from blood. Subset reported: CD45RA-negative fraction. As DNA, the CDR3 is TGTGCCAGCAGCACCCCCCGGGCTAACTATGGCTACACCTTC. As protein: CASSTPRANYGYTF.